This T cell receptor beta chain comes out of a study of blood T cell repertoires in COVID-19. Study-wide context: PBMCs, B-cell-depleted T cells, or T cells provided the cDNA or gDNA that made up the material.

The age range of participants was 18 to 89 years, with residence in about 25 US areas. Participants' own reports of clinical history determined their cohort assignment. Assay: immunoSEQ multiplex PCR; the TCRdb copy retains only in-frame clones and omits some. The top ten clones hold approximately 3.8% of a sample with a few hundred thousand clones, around 87% of them seen once. The receptor was isolated from a woman younger than 30 in a cohort exposed to, infected with or recovered from COVID-19 (not recorded which). The specimen was PBMCs or T cells enriched from blood (not recorded which).

CDR3 sequence (DNA): TGTGCCAGCAGCTTAGGTTCGGGACTAGCGGGGGGGGAGACCCAGTACTTC. It translates to CASSLGSGLAGGETQYF. This chain uses TRBV7-8 with TRBJ2-5, with TRBD2 matching 16 bases. The junction had 4 bases not matched to a gene; V was cut back by 1 base and J by 5 bases. In germline, CDR1 is SGHVS, CDR2 FQNEAQ. This CDR3 has 17 amino acids.